This T cell receptor beta chain was obtained from a study of control samples from healthy donors and cancer patients. There are 13 residues in the CDR3. The germline gives CDR1 GTSNPN, CDR2 SVGIG (reference sequence). The V end was cut by 0 bases, the J end by 12 bases, with 12 bases between. Repertoires were generated with immunoSEQ multiplex PCR, while TCRdb's copy carries only in-frame clones and drops some. Among about 120,000 clones listed, approximately 88% were seen once. The chain employs TRBV30 and TRBJ1-6, with D maybe TRBD1 (5 bases). The source material was blood. This TCR came from a man between 35 and 55 years old in good health. The DNA for the CDR3 is TGTGCCTGGAGTGTACACAGGTTCGGACCCCTCCACTTT. This sequence encodes CAWSVHRFGPLHF. Full variable domain (outside the CDR3, taken from reference TRBV30 and TRBJ1-6): SQTIHQWPATLVQPVGSPLSLECTVEGTSNPNLYWYRQAAGRGLQLLFYSVGIGQISSEVPQNLSASRPQDRQFILSSKKLLLSDSGFYLCAWSVHRFGPLHFGNGTRLTVT.